Shown below are 2 T cell receptor beta chains from a single sample sequenced in a study of graft-versus-host responses after intestinal transplantation. This table comes from immunoSEQ multiplex PCR, and its TCRdb copy is limited to in-frame clones, with some not included. Of 5,000 or so clones listed, roughly 32% are singletons. The sequencing used alloreactive CD4+ T cells from a mixed lymphocyte reaction culture, collected before transplantation. Specified subset: CFSE-low proliferating T cells sorted from roughly six-day pre-transplant mixed lymphocyte reaction (GvH or HvG direction). Source of these receptors: a human patient who was an organ donor for intestinal transplantation.

This clone appeared a few times. The V gene is TRBV10-1, the J gene TRBJ2-2; D is possibly TRBD1 (6 bases). Germline values: CDR1 WNHNN, CDR2 SYGVQD (reference sequence). This CDR3 contains 15 residues. V was pared by 1 base and J by 2 bases, with 8 bases between. The CDR3 nucleotides read TGCGCCAGCAGTGAGTGGACAGCCAACACCGGGGAGCTGTTTTTT. Translating it yields CASSEWTANTGELFF.

This clone occurred a few times. The rearrangement uses TRBV7-1 and TRBJ1-2; D unresolved. TRBV7-1 is noted as an ORF with a role that remains uncertain. V lost 4 bases and J 1 base, leaving 10 bases between the germline ends. The CDR3 spans 14 residues. The CDR3 DNA is TGTGCCAGCAGCTTGGTAGGATTTAACTATGGCTACACCTTC. This gives the protein CASSLVGFNYGYTF.